This T cell receptor (beta chain) appears in the sequencing data of a study of blood T cell repertoires in COVID-19. About the research overall: T cells, B-cell-depleted T cells, or PBMCs provided the cDNA or gDNA that served as material.

Germline V gene data show CDR1 as SGHNT and CDR2 as YYREEE (reference sequence). The ends lost 4 bases at V and 6 bases at J; junction bases unmatched: 12. The CDR3 totals 15 residues. Cohort 3 donors were reported recovered after two negative PCRs, clearance, or symptom resolution. Per the original methods: The assay estimated nucleated cells by amplifying reference gene primers. TCRdb's table, derived via immunoSEQ multiplex PCR, lists solely in-frame clones and lacks some. That table is the source of V, J and clone size, and D and trimming were worked out from the DNA. Here the sample spans about 280,000 clones, under 90% being singletons.

J is TRBJ2-7 and V is TRBV5-4; 8 nucleotides agree with TRBD2. The sequenced material came from PBMCs or T cells enriched from blood (not recorded which). This receptor was identified in a woman aged 60-70 years who had recovered from COVID-19. The CDR3 DNA is TGTGCCAGCAGCGCCGCGGCAGCGGGAGAGGCCGAGCAGTACTTC. As protein: CASSAAAAGEAEQYF.